This T cell receptor (beta chain) was sequenced in a study of T cell repertoires in cytomegalovirus infection. Study-level information: HLA-B-restricted CMV epitopes that are well studied were used alongside recently identified HLA-C-restricted ones. Shared public TCR beta signatures pointed to both CMV infection and a matching HLA type. Study-level points and caveats: It was HLA-C-restricted CMV-specific TCR beta clonotypes that dominated the response ex vivo.

Worth noting for this clonotype: Antigen specificity is unknown.

TCRdb itself ran the reads through MiXCR, one entry per CDR3 protein. This sample has around 85,000 distinct CDR3 sequences, with about half found just once. Material: CD8+ T cells from cultured PBMCs, obtained from culture after CMV antigen stimulation. The TCR sequence derives from a human donor in good health (CMV status not recorded). Some clones in this sample may be carry-over from other donors' samples.

The CDR3 DNA reads as TGTGCCTGGAGCCAGGGAGCGACTAGCACAGATACGCAGTATTTT. Translation gives CAWSQGATSTDTQYF. The chain employs TRBV30 and TRBJ2-3; D could derive from TRBD1 or TRBD2 (5 bases each). The CDR3 runs 15 residues. In germline, CDR1 is GTSNPN, CDR2 SVGIG (reference sequence). Trimming removed 3 bases at V and 0 bases at J, with 13 bases between.